Following are 32 T cell receptor beta chains from one sample sequenced in a study of technical replicates of blood from several donors. Measured with immunoSEQ multiplex PCR; TCRdb has only the in-frame clones, and not every one. The profile shows nearly 95,000 clones, almost 97% of them singletons. The sequenced sample was T cells isolated from PBMCs. Receptor source: a human donor in good health.

This clone was observed a single time. The chain uses TRBV6-4 and TRBJ1-1; 8 nucleotides line up with TRBD1. The CDR3 runs to 13 residues. The J segment lost 9 bases and the V segment lost 4 bases, leaving 7 bases of the junction unmatched. CDR1 is MRHNA and CDR2 is SNTAGT in the germline V gene. Here the CDR3 reads CASSVSSGGQAFF. CDR3 nucleotide sequence: TGTGCCAGCAGTGTATCCTCAGGGGGCCAAGCTTTCTTT.

This chain connects TRBV18 to TRBJ2-7, with 9 bases that match TRBD1. The CDR3 covers 15 residues. Germline V gene data show CDR1 as KGHSH and CDR2 as LQKENI. The V segment lost 4 bases and the J segment 0 bases; nucleotides outside the gene matches: 4. CDR3 loop: CASSLGQGPSYEQYF. The CDR3 DNA follows: TGTGCCAGCTCACTTGGACAGGGGCCCTCCTACGAGCAGTACTTC.

The CDR3: CASSDRNQPQHF. For the CDR3, the DNA is TGTGCCAGCAGCGACAGAAATCAGCCCCAGCATTTT. The chain has TRBV2 and TRBJ1-5, with D tentatively TRBD1 (5 bases). CDR1 and CDR2 from the germline V gene are SNHLY and FYNNEI. Trimming took 6 bases from V and 4 from J, leaving 7 bases between them. The length of the CDR3 is 12 residues.

In its sample, this clone was seen once. The chain is built from TRBV6-5 and TRBJ1-2, with TRBD1 as a possible D gene (6 bases). V was pared by 4 bases and J by 5 bases, with 11 bases between. Germline lookup yields CDR1 MNHEY and CDR2 SVGAGI. This CDR3 is built from 13 residues. The CDR3 loop reads CASSSHRAYGYTF. The CDR3 DNA is TGTGCCAGCAGTTCGCACAGGGCTTATGGCTACACCTTC.

The V gene is TRBV27, the J gene TRBJ2-7, with D possibly TRBD1 on 5 matching bases. Trimming removed 2 bases at V and 0 bases at J, with 14 bases between. The CDR3 sequence is 16 residues long. Germline loops: CDR1 MNHEY, CDR2 SMNVEV (reference sequence). In nucleotides, the CDR3 is TGTGCCAGCAGTTTAATTTCCGACAGAAGCTCCTACGAGCAGTACTTC. Translated, it gives CASSLISDRSSYEQYF.

CDR3 region: CASSGTGPNYGYTF. DNA for the CDR3: TGTGCCAGCAGTGGGACAGGCCCTAACTATGGCTACACCTTC. The J gene is TRBJ1-2, the V gene TRBV6-5; 8 bases are shared with TRBD1. This CDR3 spans 14 amino acids. Germline loops: CDR1 MNHEY, CDR2 SVGAGI. V gave up 5 bases and J gave up 0 bases; unmatched junction bases: 2.

The rearrangement uses TRBV7-9 and TRBJ2-7; TRBD2 is a possible D gene (5 bases). V dropped 4 bases and J dropped 5 bases, with 9 bases sitting between them. CDR1 is SEHNR and CDR2 is FQNEAQ in the germline V gene (reference sequence). The CDR3 consists of 12 residues. As DNA, the CDR3 is TGTGCCAGCAGCTCGTCCGGGGACGAGCAGTACTTC. It codes for CASSSSGDEQYF.

The V call is TRBV6-5, the J call TRBJ2-1; possibly TRBD2 for D (5 bases). V lost 7 bases and J lost 5, with 18 bases in between. The CDR3 sequence is 15 residues long. Germline V gene lookup returns CDR1 MNHEY and CDR2 SVGAGI. The CDR3 sequence is CASTHYREQDNEQFF. Here the CDR3 DNA reads TGTGCCAGCACCCACTATAGGGAGCAAGACAATGAGCAGTTCTTC.

This rearrangement joins TRBV11-2 to TRBJ1-2; maybe TRBD1 (6 bases). Trimming took off 2 bases at V and 2 bases at J, with 9 bases between the two ends. The CDR3 is 14 amino acids. Germline V gives CDR1 SGHAT, CDR2 FQNNGV. The CDR3 DNA follows: TGTGCCAGCAGCTTACTAGGACAGAACTATGGCTACACCTTC. Amino acids: CASSLLGQNYGYTF.

The V gene is TRBV4-2, the J gene TRBJ1-3; 10 nucleotides align to TRBD1. Germline values: CDR1 LGHNA, CDR2 YNFKEQ. CDR3 length: 16 residues. After removal of 4 bases from V and 0 bases from J, the junction contained 3 bases not matched to a gene. CDR3 region: CASSLGTGDSGNTIYF. CDR3 nucleotides: TGTGCCAGCAGCCTAGGGACAGGGGACTCTGGAAACACCATATATTTT.

The CDR3 nucleotides are TGTGCCATCAGTGAAACTAGCGGGAGTTTTATGGGTGAGCAGTTCTTC. The encoded protein is CAISETSGSFMGEQFF. The rearrangement links TRBV10-3 to TRBJ2-1; 11 positions match TRBD2. Per the germline V gene, CDR1 is ENHRY and CDR2 is SYGVKD. V dropped 3 bases and J dropped 9; count of bases not matched to a gene: 10. The CDR3 has 16 amino acids.

The chain employs TRBV9 and TRBJ1-1; tentative D call: TRBD1 (5 bases). This CDR3 is 14 amino acids long. Trimming stripped 0 bases from V and 4 bases from J, with 10 bases between. From germline, CDR1 is SGDLS and CDR2 YYNGEE. The CDR3 spells CASSVASGGTEAFF. The CDR3 nucleotides are TGTGCCAGCAGCGTAGCATCGGGGGGCACTGAAGCTTTCTTT.

In this sample, this clone turned up once. V is TRBV2 and J is TRBJ1-4, with TRBD1 as a possible D gene (5 bases). Between the trimmed V and J ends, which lost 6 bases and 8 bases, there was a span of 13 bases. The CDR3 consists of 13 residues. Germline assignment: CDR1 SNHLY and CDR2 FYNNEI. As DNA, the CDR3 is TGTGCCAGCAGAAGTGCTGGGGGGGAAAAACTGTTTTTT. Protein: CASRSAGGEKLFF.

This clone was recorded once. The chain has TRBV11-3 and TRBJ2-7, with 7 bases lining up with TRBD1. Losses at the gene ends were 1 base for V and 4 bases for J; bases not matched to a gene: 4. Germline CDR1 is SGHNT and CDR2 is YENEEA. The CDR3 has 14 amino acids. The CDR3 sequence is CASSLGGTEYEQYF. The CDR3 DNA sequence: TGTGCCAGCAGCTTAGGTGGGACAGAGTACGAGCAGTACTTC. Full variable domain (rest looked up from reference TRBV11-3 and TRBJ2-7): EAGVVQSPRYKIIEKKQPVAFWCNPISGHNTLYWYLQNLGQGPELLIRYENEEAVDDSQLPKDRFSAERLKGVDSTLKIQPAELGDSAVYLCASSLGGTEYEQYFGPGTRLTVT.

The V call is TRBV7-2, the J call TRBJ2-7; TRBD2 aligns across 7 bases. Germline V CDR1 and CDR2: SGHTA, FQGNSA. J gave up 7 bases and V 3 bases, and 21 bases lay outside the gene matches. The CDR3 contains 18 residues. The CDR3 protein is CASSLGGKLSPRVSEQYF. Written as DNA, the CDR3 is TGTGCCAGCAGCTTGGGGGGGAAACTAAGCCCCAGGGTGAGTGAGCAGTACTTC.

The V gene is TRBV11-2, the J gene TRBJ1-3; possible D gene TRBD1, 5 bases. The CDR3 spans 12 residues. CDR1 SGHAT and CDR2 FQNNGV come from the germline V gene. The germline V and J ends were trimmed by 8 bases and 3 bases, with 8 bases remaining between them. CDR3 in DNA: TGTGCCAGCGGGACTCGTGGAAACACCATATATTTT. Protein: CASGTRGNTIYF.

The V gene is TRBV7-2, the J gene TRBJ1-1; D is unresolved. Trimming stripped 0 bases from V and 1 base from J, with 6 bases between. CDR1 and CDR2 (germline): SGHTA, FQGNSA. This CDR3 has 14 residues. CDR3 DNA sequence: TGTGCCAGCAGCTTAGCTTACAAGAACACTGAAGCTTTCTTT. Its translation: CASSLAYKNTEAFF.

The chain is built from TRBV2 and TRBJ2-3; the match to TRBD2 covers 8 bases. Germline CDR1 is SNHLY and CDR2 is FYNNEI. CDR3 length equals 15 residues. V lost 4 bases and J lost 5; bases outside the gene matches: 8. Written as DNA, the CDR3 is TGTGCCAGCAGTGGGAGCGGGAGCGGTGAAGATACGCAGTATTTT. Protein sequence: CASSGSGSGEDTQYF.

The V call is TRBV5-1, the J call TRBJ2-3, with TRBD2 identical over 7 bases. The junction had 6 bases not matched to a gene; V was cut back by 0 bases and J by 2 bases. The CDR3 has 16 residues. Germline lookup yields CDR1 SGHRS and CDR2 YFSETQ. The CDR3 loop reads CASSLALARYTDTQYF. Written as DNA, the CDR3 is TGCGCCAGCAGCTTGGCACTAGCGAGATACACAGATACGCAGTATTTT.

The gene calls are TRBV10-3 and TRBJ2-1; no definite D call. The CDR3 is made up of 18 amino acids. Germline CDR1 is ENHRY and CDR2 is SYGVKD. Trimming cost V 0 bases and J 0 bases, with 15 bases left between them. CDR3 sequence (DNA): TGTGCCATCAGTGAGTCCGCGAGTTTCGCTAGCTCCTACAATGAGCAGTTCTTC. It yields the protein CAISESASFASSYNEQFF.

The rearrangement uses TRBV5-1 and TRBJ1-1; D is undetermined. Trimming shortened V by 5 bases and J by 1 base, and 18 bases separated the two germline ends. The CDR3 length is 16 residues. The germline V gene encodes CDR1 SGHRS and CDR2 YFSETQ. Written as DNA, the CDR3 is TGCGCCAGCAGTGGACTCCCGAGGGAGGGGAACACTGAAGCTTTCTTT. This sequence encodes CASSGLPREGNTEAFF.

V gene TRBV11-2 combines with J gene TRBJ2-5, with a possible D match to TRBD1 (6 bases). Germline CDR1 reads SGHAT; CDR2 reads FQNNGV. The V and J ends lost 2 bases and 2 bases respectively, with 15 bases between them. CDR3 size: 16 residues. The chain's CDR3 is CASSLTGSGAQETQYF. The CDR3 DNA sequence: TGTGCCAGCAGCTTAACGGGGTCAGGGGCACAAGAGACCCAGTACTTC.

The V gene is TRBV2, the J gene TRBJ2-4; 9 nucleotides agree with TRBD1. This CDR3 is built from 16 residues. The germline gives CDR1 SNHLY, CDR2 FYNNEI. Trimming removed 8 bases from V and 0 bases from J; junction bases left unmatched: 8. The CDR3 DNA sequence: TGTGCCAGCTCCGGGACAGGGCTTTTAGCCAAAAACATTCAGTACTTC. This codes for CASSGTGLLAKNIQYF.

This rearrangement joins TRBV19 to TRBJ2-1; tentative D call: TRBD2 (6 bases). The V end lost 7 bases, the J end lost 7 bases, and 14 bases lay between the germline ends. CDR1 and CDR2 (germline): LNHDA, SQIVND (reference sequence). This CDR3 is 13 amino acids long. The CDR3 DNA reads TGTGCCAGTATCCCCGACGCGGGGAATGAGCAGTTCTTC. Encoded protein: CASIPDAGNEQFF.

This sequence joins TRBV6-1 and TRBJ1-2; maybe TRBD1 (5 bases). Between the trimmed V and J ends, which lost 2 bases and 8 bases, there was a span of 15 bases. The CDR3 covers 14 residues. Germline V CDR1 and CDR2: MNHNS, SASEGT. Here the CDR3 DNA reads TGTGCCAGCAGTGAATTGGGACTAAAAGGCGGCTACACCTTC. Protein: CASSELGLKGGYTF.

The J gene is TRBJ2-7, the V gene TRBV15, with a possible D match to TRBD1 (5 bases). From germline, CDR1 is LNHNV and CDR2 YYDKDF (reference sequence). The CDR3 has 17 amino acids. V was pared by 10 bases and J by 3 bases, with 28 bases between. The CDR3: CASLEQDPDQTRYEQYF. The DNA of the CDR3 is TGTGCCAGCCTCGAACAGGACCCAGACCAGACTCGCTACGAGCAGTACTTC.

V is TRBV2 and J is TRBJ1-3, with a weak D call TRBD1 (5 bases). Trimming cost V 6 bases and J 1 base, with 10 bases left between them. The germline gives CDR1 SNHLY, CDR2 FYNNEI. CDR3 length: 14 amino acids. The CDR3, as DNA: TGTGCCAGCAGACCCCAGGGATCTGGAAACACCATATATTTT. Encoded protein: CASRPQGSGNTIYF.

Only one count was recorded for this clone. This chain joins TRBV7-2 and TRBJ1-2; D remains ambiguous. Trimming stripped 1 base from V and 0 bases from J, with 6 bases between. The CDR3 is made up of 14 amino acids. Germline assignment: CDR1 SGHTA and CDR2 FQGNSA. In nucleotides, the CDR3 is TGTGCCAGCAGCTTAGGTTTCTCTAACTATGGCTACACCTTC. Amino acids: CASSLGFSNYGYTF.

The chain joins TRBV5-1 to TRBJ1-4; D may be TRBD1 (5 bases). V lost 3 bases and J lost 4, with 7 bases in between. There are 13 residues in the CDR3. The germline V gene encodes CDR1 SGHRS and CDR2 YFSETQ. The CDR3 coding sequence is TGCGCCAGCAGCTCGGGACTTAATGAAAAACTGTTTTTT. This gives the protein CASSSGLNEKLFF.

The rearrangement joins TRBV9 to TRBJ2-3, with D uncertain. The CDR3 has 15 residues. CDR1 and CDR2 from the germline V gene are SGDLS and YYNGEE. V lost 4 bases and J 0 bases, leaving 12 bases between the germline ends. The CDR3 DNA is TGTGCCAGCAGCCCAGAGCGCAGTAGCACAGATACGCAGTATTTT. Translation gives CASSPERSSTDTQYF.

The chain couples TRBV5-5 to TRBJ1-1; TRBD1 might be the D (6 bases). Germline CDR1 and CDR2: SGHKS and YYEKEE (reference sequence). The CDR3 runs 16 residues. Trimming took off 2 bases at V and 3 bases at J, with 17 bases between the two ends. The CDR3 loop is CASSFGRGRRDTEAFF. The CDR3 nucleotides read TGTGCCAGCAGCTTTGGCAGGGGTAGACGGGACACTGAAGCTTTCTTT.

Remarks on this clone: Relative to the germline gene, one junction end is altered; a read error may explain this. The chain carries TRBV7-9 and TRBJ2-1; 11 bases align to TRBD2. The CDR3 spans 14 residues. Germline assignment: CDR1 SEHNR and CDR2 FQNEAQ (reference sequence). The DNA for the CDR3 is TGTGCCAGCAGCCTAGCGGGGGGCTACAATGAGCAGTTCTTC. It specifies CASSLAGGYNEQFF. Filled out from reference TRBV7-9 and TRBJ2-1, the complete variable domain reads DTGVSQNPRHKITKRGQNVTFRCDPISEHNRLYWYRQTLGQGPEFLTYFQNEAQLEKSRLLSDRFSAERPKGSFSTLEIQRTEQGDSAMYLCASSLAGGYNEQFFGPGTRLTVL.